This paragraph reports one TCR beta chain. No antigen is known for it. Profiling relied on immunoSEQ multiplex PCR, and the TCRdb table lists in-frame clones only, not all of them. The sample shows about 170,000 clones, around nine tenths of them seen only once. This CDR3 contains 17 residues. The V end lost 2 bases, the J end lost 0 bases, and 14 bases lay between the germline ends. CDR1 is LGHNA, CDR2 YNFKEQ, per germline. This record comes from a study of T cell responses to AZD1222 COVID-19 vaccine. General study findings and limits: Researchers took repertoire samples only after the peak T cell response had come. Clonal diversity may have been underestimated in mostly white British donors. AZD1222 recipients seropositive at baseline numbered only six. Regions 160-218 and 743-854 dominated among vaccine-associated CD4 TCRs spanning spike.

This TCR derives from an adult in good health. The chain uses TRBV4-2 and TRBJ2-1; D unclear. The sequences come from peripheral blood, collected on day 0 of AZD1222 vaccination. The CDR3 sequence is CASSQQRTPYSYNEQFF. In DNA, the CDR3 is TGTGCCAGCAGCCAACAAAGGACCCCGTACTCCTACAATGAGCAGTTCTTC.